This is a list of T cell receptor beta chains from one sample in a study of blood T cell repertoires in COVID-19. Repertoires were generated with immunoSEQ multiplex PCR, while TCRdb's copy carries only in-frame clones and drops some. The repertoire holds 200,000 to 250,000 clones, with about nine tenths as singletons. The sequenced material came from PBMCs or T cells enriched from blood (not recorded which). Source of these receptors: a woman in her twenties or thirties who had recovered from COVID-19. The CDR3 runs from the conserved cysteine through the conserved F or W. A D gene is named only where the DNA matches it firmly. The listing skips clone size in some rows; elsewhere it reads once, few, many or a size class.

d_call: -; j_call: TRBJ2-7; clone_size: once; v_call: TRBV12-5; cdr3_aa: CASGLATRDSYEQYF; cdr3_nt: TGTGCTAGTGGTTTGGCGACCCGGGACTCATACGAGCAGTACTTC
d_call: TRBD2; j_call: TRBJ2-1; clone_size: -; v_call: TRBV4-1; cdr3_aa: CASSQDIWRGGYNEQFF; cdr3_nt: TGCGCCAGCAGCCAAGATATATGGCGGGGGGGCTACAATGAGCAGTTCTTC
d_call: -; j_call: TRBJ1-2; clone_size: -; v_call: TRBV12-3/TRBV12-4; cdr3_aa: CASTPGQFYGYTF; cdr3_nt: TGTGCCAGCACCCCGGGACAATTCTATGGCTACACCTTC
d_call: -; j_call: TRBJ1-2; clone_size: once; v_call: TRBV7-2; cdr3_aa: CASSRRRGSNYGYTF; cdr3_nt: TGTGCCAGCAGCCGGAGAAGGGGATCTAACTATGGCTACACCTTC
d_call: -; j_call: TRBJ1-1; clone_size: once; v_call: TRBV6-2/TRBV6-3; cdr3_aa: CASSYSRDTEAFF; cdr3_nt: TGTGCCAGCAGTTACTCGAGGGACACTGAAGCTTTCTTT
d_call: -; j_call: TRBJ1-5; clone_size: -; v_call: TRBV6-5; cdr3_aa: CASSYSREAGQPQHF; cdr3_nt: TGTGCCAGCAGTTACTCCAGGGAGGCGGGTCAGCCCCAGCATTTT
d_call: TRBD1; j_call: TRBJ1-4; clone_size: -; v_call: TRBV7-6; cdr3_aa: CASSFEQGEGEKLFF; cdr3_nt: TGTGCCAGCAGCTTTGAACAGGGGGAAGGTGAAAAACTGTTTTTT
d_call: -; j_call: TRBJ1-2; clone_size: -; v_call: TRBV9; cdr3_aa: CASSTRDYGYTF; cdr3_nt: TGTGCCAGCAGCACCCGGGACTATGGCTACACCTTC
d_call: TRBD2; j_call: TRBJ2-5; clone_size: -; v_call: TRBV5-4; cdr3_aa: CASSLGTSSGGTQYF; cdr3_nt: TGTGCCAGCAGCTTGGGGACTAGCAGTGGGGGGACCCAGTACTTC
d_call: TRBD2; j_call: TRBJ2-7; clone_size: -; v_call: TRBV5-5; cdr3_aa: CASSSRLRSGGHLYEQYF; cdr3_nt: TGTGCCAGCAGCTCGCGACTCCGGAGCGGGGGCCACCTCTACGAGCAGTACTTC
d_call: -; j_call: TRBJ1-2; clone_size: -; v_call: TRBV7-2; cdr3_aa: CASSLDRVSGYTF; cdr3_nt: TGTGCCAGCAGCTTAGACAGGGTCAGTGGCTACACCTTC